This is a list of T cell receptor beta chains from one sample in a study of CD8+ T cells in alopecia areata. Sequencing was performed with immunoSEQ multiplex PCR; in TCRdb, only in-frame clones are kept and a portion is missing. Counted here are some 180,000 clones, 40% to 55% occurring once; the ten biggest clones make up over 9%. The starting material was CD8+ T cells sorted from blood, obtained at week 52, from a patient treated with tofacitinib. The origin of the receptors is a human donor with alopecia areata. Each CDR3 is given with its conserved first and last residue. The order of the fields is D gene, J gene, V gene, clone size, CDR3 protein, CDR3 DNA. The D gene is left open where the match is weak. The listing skips clone size in some rows; elsewhere it reads once, few, many or a size class.

D: TRBD2
J: TRBJ2-3
V: TRBV27
size: -
CDR3: CASSETSPTDTQYF
DNA: TGTGCCAGCAGCGAGACTAGCCCCACAGATACGCAGTATTTT

D: TRBD2
J: TRBJ2-3
V: TRBV30
size: few
CDR3: CAWSRWRTSGGAAADTQYF
DNA: TGTGCCTGGAGTAGGTGGCGGACTAGCGGGGGGGCCGCGGCAGATACGCAGTATTTT

D: -
J: TRBJ1-1
V: TRBV5-1
size: few
CDR3: CASSLRGRTNTEAFF
DNA: TGCGCCAGCAGCTTGAGAGGTCGGACGAACACTGAAGCTTTCTTT

D: -
J: TRBJ1-4
V: TRBV9
size: -
CDR3: CASARGRVGEKLFF
DNA: TGTGCCAGCGCCAGGGGCAGAGTGGGAGAAAAACTGTTTTTT

D: -
J: TRBJ1-1
V: TRBV5-6
size: -
CDR3: CASRGGSGAYTEAFF
DNA: TGTGCCAGCAGAGGAGGCTCGGGGGCTTACACTGAAGCTTTCTTT

D: TRBD1
J: TRBJ2-1
V: TRBV5-1
size: once
CDR3: CASSFATGTGNSESSDNEQFF
DNA: TGCGCCAGCAGCTTCGCTACCGGGACAGGGAACAGCGAAAGTTCGGACAATGAGCAGTTCTTC

D: TRBD2
J: TRBJ2-6
V: TRBV10-2
size: -
CDR3: CASSETSAGANVLTF
DNA: TGTGCCAGCAGTGAAACTAGCGCTGGGGCCAACGTCCTGACTTTC

D: TRBD1
J: TRBJ1-2
V: TRBV6-1
size: -
CDR3: CASSGQGYGYTF
DNA: TGTGCCAGCAGTGGACAGGGGTATGGCTACACCTTC

D: -
J: TRBJ2-3
V: TRBV6-1
size: -
CDR3: CASSEALRWGEVGTDTQYF
DNA: TGTGCCAGCAGTGAAGCGCTTCGTTGGGGGGAAGTTGGCACAGATACGCAGTATTTT

D: TRBD2
J: TRBJ2-7
V: TRBV29-1
size: -
CDR3: CSGRLAGVREQYF
DNA: TGCAGCGGAAGACTAGCGGGGGTTCGCGAGCAGTACTTC

D: -
J: TRBJ2-3
V: TRBV15
size: -
CDR3: CATSISGRLRDTQYF
DNA: TGTGCCACCAGCATATCGGGAAGATTGAGAGATACGCAGTATTTT

D: -
J: TRBJ2-7
V: TRBV25-1
size: -
CDR3: CASSDPGGHEQYF
DNA: TGTGCCAGCAGTGACCCCGGGGGCCACGAGCAGTACTTC

D: -
J: TRBJ2-7
V: TRBV27
size: once
CDR3: CASSLSPGAAAYEQYF
DNA: TGTGCCAGCAGTTTATCGCCTGGGGCAGCGGCCTACGAGCAGTACTTC

D: TRBD1
J: TRBJ1-1
V: TRBV7-8
size: few
CDR3: CASSLDGTGKAFF
DNA: TGTGCCAGCAGCTTAGATGGGACAGGGAAAGCTTTCTTT

D: TRBD1
J: TRBJ1-5
V: TRBV2
size: -
CDR3: CASSFNRQGIEEPQHF
DNA: TGTGCCAGCAGTTTCAATCGACAGGGGATCGAGGAGCCCCAGCATTTT

D: TRBD1
J: TRBJ2-7
V: TRBV15
size: -
CDR3: CATSRRLQGAHEQYF
DNA: TGTGCCACCAGCAGACGTCTACAGGGGGCCCACGAGCAGTACTTC

D: -
J: TRBJ2-2
V: TRBV13
size: once
CDR3: CASSLEGRTNTGELFF
DNA: TGTGCCAGCAGCTTAGAGGGTCGTACGAACACCGGGGAGCTGTTTTTT

D: TRBD1
J: TRBJ2-7
V: TRBV5-6
size: -
CDR3: CASSLMDRGYEQYF
DNA: TGTGCCAGCAGCTTGATGGACAGGGGCTACGAGCAGTACTTC

D: -
J: TRBJ2-1
V: TRBV7-8
size: -
CDR3: CASSSWDSFVNEQFF
DNA: TGTGCCAGCAGCTCCTGGGACTCCTTCGTCAATGAGCAGTTCTTC

D: -
J: TRBJ2-5
V: TRBV15
size: -
CDR3: CATSRDPLAQETQYF
DNA: TGTGCCACCAGCAGAGATCCCCTAGCTCAGGAGACCCAGTACTTC

D: TRBD1
J: TRBJ1-1
V: TRBV25-1
size: -
CDR3: CASGPGQGDTEAFF
DNA: TGTGCCAGCGGACCGGGACAGGGGGATACTGAAGCTTTCTTT

D: -
J: TRBJ1-2
V: TRBV4-2
size: -
CDR3: CASSEGVNYGYTF
DNA: TGTGCCAGCAGCGAAGGGGTTAACTATGGCTACACCTTC

D: -
J: TRBJ2-7
V: TRBV6-5
size: -
CDR3: CASSYPDSYEQYF
DNA: TGTGCCAGCAGTTACCCTGACAGTTACGAGCAGTACTTC

D: TRBD1
J: TRBJ1-5
V: TRBV4-3
size: -
CDR3: CASSQLRGESNQPQHF
DNA: TGCGCCAGCAGCCAACTCAGGGGGGAAAGCAATCAGCCCCAGCATTTT

D: TRBD1
J: TRBJ2-2
V: TRBV4-1
size: -
CDR3: CASRRQGATGELFF
DNA: TGCGCCAGCAGGCGTCAGGGGGCAACCGGGGAGCTGTTTTTT

D: -
J: TRBJ2-6
V: TRBV5-6
size: -
CDR3: CASSLEMEGSSGANVLTF
DNA: TGTGCCAGCAGCTTGGAAATGGAGGGGAGCTCTGGGGCCAACGTCCTGACTTTC

D: -
J: TRBJ1-1
V: TRBV27
size: -
CDR3: CASSSRTALRSYTEAFF
DNA: TGTGCCAGCAGTTCACGGACGGCTCTGAGGAGTTACACTGAAGCTTTCTTT

D: TRBD2
J: TRBJ2-3
V: TRBV2
size: -
CDR3: CASSGRSSGGHGGDTQYF
DNA: TGTGCCAGCAGTGGCAGATCTAGCGGGGGTCACGGTGGGGATACGCAGTATTTT

D: -
J: TRBJ1-1
V: TRBV7-3
size: medium-sized
CDR3: CASSPGLLGTEAFF
DNA: TGTGCCAGCAGCCCGGGACTTTTGGGCACTGAAGCTTTCTTT

D: -
J: TRBJ2-7
V: TRBV5-6
size: -
CDR3: CASSLSGIPYEQYF
DNA: TGTGCCAGCAGCTTGTCAGGCATACCCTACGAGCAGTACTTC

D: TRBD2
J: TRBJ2-2
V: TRBV2
size: -
CDR3: CASGRAGGTNTGELFF
DNA: TGTGCCAGCGGTCGAGCGGGGGGAACGAACACCGGGGAGCTGTTTTTT

D: -
J: TRBJ2-2
V: TRBV7-2
size: -
CDR3: CASSLITGELFF
DNA: TGTGCCAGCAGCTTAATCACCGGGGAGCTGTTTTTT

D: -
J: TRBJ2-2
V: TRBV6-5
size: -
CDR3: CASSFTGTGELFF
DNA: TGTGCCAGCAGTTTTACAGGGACCGGGGAGCTGTTTTTT

D: -
J: TRBJ2-3
V: TRBV4-2
size: -
CDR3: CASSKGLGDTQYF
DNA: TGTGCCAGCAGTAAGGGGTTGGGGGATACGCAGTATTTT

D: -
J: TRBJ1-1
V: TRBV5-6
size: -
CDR3: CASSLRLTEAFF
DNA: TGTGCCAGCAGCTTGAGGTTGACTGAAGCTTTCTTT